A few counts support the clone carrying this TCR beta chain. No antigen is known for it. This sample was included in a study of memory CD4+ T cells and cytomegalovirus serostatus. Profiling relied on immunoSEQ multiplex PCR, and the TCRdb table lists in-frame clones only, not all of them. The repertoire holds roughly 42,000 clones, with approximately 84% as singletons. CDR3 length: 18 amino acids. Deletions cut 1 base from V and 0 bases from J, with 13 bases between. Germline lookup yields CDR1 MGHRA and CDR2 YSYEKL. General observations from the study: Of around 160 reported CMV TCRbeta sequences, around 63 were found in memory CD4+ repertoires.

The sort gate was single viable CD3+CD4+CD8-CD45RO+ cells for memory CD4+ T cells. This TCR was recovered from an adult in good health and CMV-seronegative. The sequenced sample was memory CD4+ T cells from blood. The chain is built from TRBV4-1 and TRBJ2-6; D is uncertain. CDR3 sequence (DNA): TGCGCCAGCAGCCAAGTTAACCTTGTCGGCTCTGGGGCCAACGTCCTGACTTTC. The encoded protein is CASSQVNLVGSGANVLTF.